The clone carrying this T cell receptor beta chain was seen many times. Antigen: not known. TCRdb analysed the reads with MiXCR anew, one entry per CDR3 protein. Of 490,000 or so distinct CDR3 sequences listed, about 11% are singletons. This sample stems from a study of T cell repertoires in cytomegalovirus infection. Findings of the study overall: Frequencies of public TCR beta families were cumulated, and this identified carriers of CMV plus the relevant HLA. HLA-C-restricted CMV-specific TCR beta clonotypes prevailed in the ex vivo response.

Germline V gene data show CDR1 as SQVTM and CDR2 as ANQGSEA. Trimming stripped 3 bases from V and 8 bases from J, with 7 bases between. The CDR3 is 10 residues long. This chain connects TRBV29-1 to TRBJ1-1; D is undetermined. Sequencing input: PBMCs. The sequence was obtained from a human donor in good health (CMV status not recorded). Some clones in this sample may be carry-over from other donors' samples. The CDR3 protein is CSVEYVEAFF. CDR3 in DNA: TGCAGCGTTGAGTATGTGGAAGCTTTCTTT.